One TCR beta chain is described in this entry. The target antigen is unknown. The entry originates in a study of a mutant IDH1 vaccine in newly diagnosed glioma. Background on the study: The earlier regimen, radiotherapy, temozolomide, or both, was most often both. Study-wide results and limits: Approximately 93% of patients showed vaccine-induced immune responses across multiple MHC alleles.

This CDR3 contains 13 residues. Germline V gene data show CDR1 as MNHEY and CDR2 as SVGAGI. The germline V and J ends were trimmed by 10 bases and 0 bases, with 10 bases remaining between them. Described time point: week 47, end of study. The investigators gave 300 ug of mutant IDH1 20-mer peptide in each vaccine dose, together with topical imiquimod. Donors harbored newly found WHO grade 3 or 4 IDH1-mutant, ATRX-lost astrocytomas. The data were produced by immunoSEQ multiplex PCR, yet TCRdb's version contains in-frame clones alone and is incomplete. Of about 34,000 clones in the sample, about 86% were seen once.

The chain has TRBV6-5 and TRBJ1-3; D remains ambiguous. Sequencing used PBMCs, obtained from a glioma patient whose treatment included an IDH1 peptide vaccine. The TCR sequence derives from a woman in her twenties or thirties with glioma. CDR3 DNA sequence: TGTGCCACGGCACTGATCTCTGGAAACACCATATATTTT. It translates to CATALISGNTIYF.